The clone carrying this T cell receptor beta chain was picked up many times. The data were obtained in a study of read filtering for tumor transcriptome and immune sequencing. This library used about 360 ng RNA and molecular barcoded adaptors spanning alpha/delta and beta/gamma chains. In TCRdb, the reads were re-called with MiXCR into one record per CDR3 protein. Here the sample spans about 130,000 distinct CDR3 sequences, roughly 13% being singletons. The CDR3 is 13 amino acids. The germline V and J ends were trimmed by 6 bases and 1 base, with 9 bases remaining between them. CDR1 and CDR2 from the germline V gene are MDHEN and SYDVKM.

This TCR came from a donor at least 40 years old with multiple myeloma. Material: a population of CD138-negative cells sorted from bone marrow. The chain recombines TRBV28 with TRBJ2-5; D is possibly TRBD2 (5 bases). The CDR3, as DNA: TGTGCCAGCAGCCGGACTCTCCAAGAGACCCAGTACTTC. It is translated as CASSRTLQETQYF.